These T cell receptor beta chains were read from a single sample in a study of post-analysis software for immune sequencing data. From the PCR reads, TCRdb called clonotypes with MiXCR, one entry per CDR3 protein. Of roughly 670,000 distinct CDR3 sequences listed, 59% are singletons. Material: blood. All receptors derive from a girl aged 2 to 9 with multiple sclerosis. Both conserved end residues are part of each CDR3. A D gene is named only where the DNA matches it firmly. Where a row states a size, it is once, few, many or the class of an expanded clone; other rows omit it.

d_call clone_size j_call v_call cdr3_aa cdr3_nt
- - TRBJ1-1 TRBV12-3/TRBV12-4 CASRVIGGTEAFF TGTGCCAGCAGGGTAATCGGGGGGACTGAAGCTTTCTTT
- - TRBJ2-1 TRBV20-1 CSARKGSSYNGQFF TGCAGTGCTAGGAAGGGCTCCTCCTACAATGGGCAGTTCTTC
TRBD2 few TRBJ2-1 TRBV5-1 CASTIGLAGSSYNEQFF TGCGCCAGCACGATCGGGCTAGCGGGAAGCTCCTACAATGAGCAGTTCTTC
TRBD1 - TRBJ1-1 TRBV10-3 CAIRSTGPGTEAFF TGTGCCATCAGGTCGACAGGGCCAGGAACTGAAGCTTTCTTT
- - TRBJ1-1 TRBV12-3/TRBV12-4 CASSPLGRGLNTEAFF TGTGCCAGCAGTCCCCTCGGACGGGGGCTGAACACTGAAGCTTTCTTT
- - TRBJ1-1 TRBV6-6 CASSWLSVGPNTEAFF TGTGCCAGCAGTTGGCTCTCGGTCGGACCAAACACTGAAGCTTTCTTT
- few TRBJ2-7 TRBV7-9 CASSLPPSSEQYF TGTGCCAGCAGCCTTCCGCCGTCCTCCGAGCAGTACTTC
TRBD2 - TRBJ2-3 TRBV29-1 CSVRLAGAEGDTQYF TGCAGCGTCCGACTAGCGGGGGCTGAGGGGGATACGCAGTATTTT
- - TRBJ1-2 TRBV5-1 CASSPQRGGEDTF TGCGCCAGCAGCCCGCAAAGGGGGGGCGAGGACACCTTC
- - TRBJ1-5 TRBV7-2 CASSLEEGSQPQHF TGTGCCAGCAGCTTAGAAGAGGGGAGTCAGCCCCAGCATTTT
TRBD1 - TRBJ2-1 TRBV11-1 CASRTGLNNEQFF TGTGCCAGCAGGACAGGGTTGAACAATGAGCAGTTCTTC
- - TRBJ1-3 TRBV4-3 CASSQEAGRGNTIYF TGCGCCAGCAGCCAAGAGGCGGGGCGTGGAAACACCATATATTTT
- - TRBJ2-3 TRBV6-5 CASSVPTSTDTQYF TGTGCCAGCAGCGTCCCAACTAGCACAGATACGCAGTATTTT
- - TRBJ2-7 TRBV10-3 CAISEGWQGGNEQYF TGTGCCATCAGTGAGGGGTGGCAGGGGGGAAACGAGCAGTACTTC
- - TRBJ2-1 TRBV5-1 CASSLPTGQDEQFF TGCGCCAGCAGCTTACCTACAGGGCAAGATGAGCAGTTCTTC
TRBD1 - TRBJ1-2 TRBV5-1 CASSPKDRGVNYGYTF TGCGCCAGCAGCCCCAAGGACAGGGGCGTTAACTATGGCTACACCTTC
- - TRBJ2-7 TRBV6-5 CASSYSQSGDQSTYEQYF TGTGCCAGCAGTTACTCGCAAAGTGGGGACCAGTCTACCTACGAGCAGTACTTC
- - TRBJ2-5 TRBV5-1 CASRETTVQETQYF TGCGCCAGCAGGGAGACGACAGTCCAAGAGACCCAGTACTTC
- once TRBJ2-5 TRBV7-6 CASSLAPSAYNEQYF TGTGCCAGCAGCTTAGCGCCTTCAGCCTACAATGAGCAGTACTTC
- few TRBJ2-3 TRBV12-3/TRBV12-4 CASTYFLTDTQYF TGTGCCAGCACCTACTTTCTCACAGATACGCAGTATTTT
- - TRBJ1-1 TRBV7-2 CASRLQALNTEAFF TGTGCCAGCAGGCTACAAGCTTTGAACACTGAAGCTTTCTTT
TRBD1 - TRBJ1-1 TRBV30 CAWKGSTGGSDTEAFF TGTGCCTGGAAAGGCTCGACAGGGGGTTCGGACACTGAAGCTTTCTTT
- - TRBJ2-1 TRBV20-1 CSATTEGLWTYNEQFF TGCAGTGCTACCACGGAGGGGCTATGGACCTACAATGAGCAGTTCTTC
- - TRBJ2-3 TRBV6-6 CATDRTGTDTQYF TGTGCCACCGACAGAACGGGCACAGATACGCAGTATTTT
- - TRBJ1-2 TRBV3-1 CASSPPGRGVYTF TGTGCCAGCAGCCCCCCAGGACGAGGGGTCTACACCTTC
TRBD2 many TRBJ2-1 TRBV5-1 CASTAGGSYNEQFF TGTGCCAGCACGGCGGGAGGCTCCTACAATGAGCAGTTCTTC
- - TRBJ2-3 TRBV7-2 CASSLVAGFLDTQYF TGTGCCAGCAGCTTAGTGGCGGGATTTTTGGATACGCAGTATTTT
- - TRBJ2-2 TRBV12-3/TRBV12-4 CASSLGQGIAGELFF TGTGCCAGCAGTTTGGGGCAGGGTATCGCCGGGGAGCTGTTTTTT
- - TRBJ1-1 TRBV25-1 CASSEMGINTEAFF TGTGCCAGCAGTGAAATGGGGATTAACACTGAAGCTTTCTTT
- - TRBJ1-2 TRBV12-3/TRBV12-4 CASNRQGTTNYGYTF TGTGCCAGCAACCGGCAGGGAACAACCAACTATGGCTACACCTTC
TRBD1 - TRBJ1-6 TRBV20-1 CSAKYPDRTPNSPLHF TGCAGTGCTAAATACCCGGACAGGACTCCGAATTCACCCCTCCACTTT
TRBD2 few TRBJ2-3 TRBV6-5 CASSSPRVAGGQYTDTQYF TGTGCCAGCAGTTCCCCGCGGGTAGCGGGGGGGCAATACACAGATACGCAGTATTTT
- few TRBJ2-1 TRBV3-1 CASSQDLGTNNEQFF TGTGCCAGCAGCCAAGATCTGGGCACCAACAATGAGCAGTTCTTC
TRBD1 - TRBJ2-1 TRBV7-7 CASSLEASGGVYNEQFF TGTGCTAGCAGCTTAGAGGCTTCAGGGGGCGTCTACAATGAGCAGTTCTTC
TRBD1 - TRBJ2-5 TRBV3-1 CASSRWTGGAEETQYF TGTGCCAGCAGCCGGTGGACAGGGGGCGCCGAGGAGACCCAGTACTTC
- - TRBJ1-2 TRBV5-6 CASSLAGLGRSGYTF TGTGCCAGCAGCTTGGCCGGGCTAGGCCGGAGTGGCTACACCTTC
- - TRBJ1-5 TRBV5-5 CASSGGTPIGQPQHF TGTGCCAGCAGCGGCGGGACTCCCATCGGTCAGCCCCAGCATTTT
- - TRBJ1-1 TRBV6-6 CASRDLVTEAFF TGTGCCAGCAGGGATCTGGTCACTGAAGCTTTCTTT
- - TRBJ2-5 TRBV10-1 CASSVGRLRDPLETQYF TGCGCCAGCAGTGTGGGGAGACTCAGAGACCCCCTGGAGACCCAGTACTTC
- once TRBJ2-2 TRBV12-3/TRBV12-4 CASSTPGKGTGELFF TGTGCCAGCAGTACTCCAGGGAAGGGCACCGGGGAGCTGTTTTTT
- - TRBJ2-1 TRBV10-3 CAISDSDTYNEQFF TGTGCCATCAGTGACTCAGACACTTACAATGAGCAGTTCTTC
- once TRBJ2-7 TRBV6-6 CASTKRYEQYF TGTGCCAGCACCAAACGGTACGAGCAGTACTTC
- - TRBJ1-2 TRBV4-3 CASSPRTAAYGYTF TGCGCCAGCAGCCCCCGGACGGCAGCCTATGGCTACACCTTC
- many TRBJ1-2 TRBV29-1 CSVGHNYGYTF TGCAGCGTGGGACACAACTATGGCTACACCTTC
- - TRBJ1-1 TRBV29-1 CSVVGQANTEAFF TGCAGCGTTGTCGGGCAGGCTAACACTGAAGCTTTCTTT
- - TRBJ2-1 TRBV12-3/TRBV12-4 CASKGGEQFF TGTGCCAGCAAGGGAGGTGAGCAGTTCTTC
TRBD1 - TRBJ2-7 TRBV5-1 CASSQTGEWDEQYF TGCGCCAGCAGCCAAACAGGGGAGTGGGACGAGCAGTACTTC
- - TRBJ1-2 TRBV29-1 CSVEDGPNYGYTF TGCAGCGTTGAAGACGGACCTAACTATGGCTACACCTTC
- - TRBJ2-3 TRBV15 CATKEGGTDTQYF TGTGCCACAAAGGAGGGAGGCACAGATACGCAGTATTTT
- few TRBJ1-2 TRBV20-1 CSAREAGSGGYTF TGCAGTGCTAGAGAGGCAGGGTCAGGTGGCTACACCTTC
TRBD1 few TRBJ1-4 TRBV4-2 CASRGTGNEKLFF TGTGCCAGCAGAGGGACAGGGAATGAAAAACTGTTTTTT
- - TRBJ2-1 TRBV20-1 CSAREPGRNNNEQFF TGCAGTGCTAGAGAACCGGGACGGAATAACAATGAGCAGTTCTTC
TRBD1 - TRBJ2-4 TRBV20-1 CSAAPGTGGLNIQYF TGCAGTGCAGCACCCGGGACAGGGGGCTTGAACATTCAGTACTTC
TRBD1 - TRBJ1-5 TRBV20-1 CSARTGTGANQPQHF TGCAGTGCTAGAACCGGGACAGGGGCAAATCAGCCCCAGCATTTT
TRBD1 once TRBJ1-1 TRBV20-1 CSAKGQGVTYEAFF TGCAGTGCGAAAGGACAGGGGGTGACCTATGAAGCTTTCTTT
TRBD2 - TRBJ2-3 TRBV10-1 CASRRGLAGGDTQYF TGCGCCAGCCGCCGCGGACTAGCGGGGGGAGATACGCAGTATTTT
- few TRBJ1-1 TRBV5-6 CASSWTLTSPEAFF TGTGCCAGCAGCTGGACCCTTACCTCCCCTGAAGCTTTCTTT
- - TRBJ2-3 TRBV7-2 CASSRQAPDTQYF TGTGCCAGCAGCCGACAGGCGCCGGATACGCAGTATTTT
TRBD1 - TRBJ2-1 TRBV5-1 CASTGTDYNEQFF TGCGCCAGTACCGGGACAGACTACAATGAGCAGTTCTTC
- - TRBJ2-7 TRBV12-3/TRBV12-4 CASSSDRRAPQYF TGTGCCAGCAGTTCTGACAGGCGAGCACCCCAGTACTTC